The next 5 T cell receptor beta chains were all read from a single sample in a study of control samples from healthy donors and cancer patients. Sequencing was performed with immunoSEQ multiplex PCR; in TCRdb, only in-frame clones are kept and a portion is missing. The sample shows roughly 120,000 clones, about nine tenths of them seen only once. Sequencing used blood. Receptors were obtained from a human donor in good health. The donor label of this sample is uncertain.

This chain links TRBV2 with TRBJ1-1; 7 bases map to TRBD1. Germline CDR1 reads SNHLY; CDR2 reads FYNNEI. The ends lost 3 bases at V and 1 base at J; junction bases unmatched: 2. The CDR3 has 14 residues. This CDR3 reads CASSEEGANTEAFF. In nucleotides, the CDR3 is TGTGCCAGCAGTGAGGAGGGGGCGAACACTGAAGCTTTCTTT. The full variable domain, in which reference TRBV2 and TRBJ1-1 provide the parts outside the CDR3, is EPEVTQTPSHQVTQMGQEVILRCVPISNHLYFYWYRQILGQKVEFLVSFYNNEISEKSEIFDDQFSVERPDGSNFTLKIRSTKLEDSAMYFCASSEEGANTEAFFGQGTRLTVV.

The chain links TRBV5-4 to TRBJ1-2; weak D call: TRBD1 (6 bases). The V end lost 1 base, the J end lost 4 bases, and 14 bases lay between the germline ends. Germline V gene lookup returns CDR1 SGHNT and CDR2 YYREEE (reference sequence). The CDR3 loop spans 15 amino acids. As DNA, the CDR3 is TGTGCCAGCAGCTTGATGATAGGACAGAGCTATGGCTACACCTTC. Residues: CASSLMIGQSYGYTF.

The rearrangement uses TRBV9 and TRBJ2-3; D gene unclear. CDR1 is SGDLS and CDR2 is YYNGEE in the germline V gene. The CDR3 is 15 amino acids. Trimming removed 0 bases from V and 6 bases from J, with 14 bases in between. The CDR3: CASSVGVLGGDTQYF. CDR3 nucleotide sequence: TGTGCCAGCAGCGTAGGGGTATTAGGTGGGGATACGCAGTATTTT.

This clone was found a few times. The chain combines TRBV19 with TRBJ1-5, with a weak D call TRBD1 (5 bases). The CDR3 is 15 residues long. Trimming removed 7 bases from V and 4 bases from J, with 17 bases in between. Germline-derived CDR1 and CDR2 are LNHDA and SQIVND (reference sequence). This CDR3 is CASTDSGPINQPQHF. Written as DNA, the CDR3 is TGTGCCAGTACCGATTCAGGGCCAATAAATCAGCCCCAGCATTTT.

This chain joins TRBV18 and TRBJ1-2; 7 bases fit TRBD1. The CDR3 spans 15 residues. The ends lost 6 bases at V and 0 bases at J; junction bases unmatched: 7. Germline CDR1 and CDR2: KGHSH and LQKENI. This CDR3 reads CASSPTGAANYGYTF. CDR3 in DNA: TGTGCCAGCTCCCCAACAGGGGCAGCTAACTATGGCTACACCTTC.